The TCR beta chain described here comes from a study of blood T cell repertoires in COVID-19. About the research overall: Some COVID-19 samples were acute and others convalescent; all came from the United States, Italy and Spain. From T cells, B-cell-depleted T cells, or PBMCs came the material, which was cDNA or gDNA.

Original handling: Amplifying reference gene primers gave estimates of nucleated cell counts. Profiling relied on immunoSEQ multiplex PCR, and the TCRdb table lists in-frame clones only, not all of them. V, J and clone size are those of that table, while D and trimming were read from the DNA. The table records about 190,000 clones, approximately 86% of them present only once. The sequencing sample was made of peripheral blood. The TCR was taken from a man aged 30 to 39 with acute or convalescent COVID-19.

CDR3 protein: CASSSTGSGNTIYF. CDR3 DNA: TGTGCCAGCAGCTCAACAGGGTCTGGAAACACCATATATTTT. J is TRBJ1-3 and V is TRBV5-4; possibly TRBD1 for D (6 bases). Trimming left V 3 bases short and J 1 base short, with 8 bases between. Germline V CDR1 and CDR2: SGHNT, YYREEE (reference sequence). This CDR3 contains 14 residues.